This T cell receptor (beta chain) emerged from a study of OX40 agonist ivuxolimab in advanced cancers. About this clone itself: Antigen: not known. The sample has other DNA sequences that encode this CDR3 too.

Regarding the study as a whole: The authors also found low normalized T-cell clonal expansion in some nonresponders. Partial responders receiving 0.1-3.0 mg/kg showed among the lowest clonal expansion. Dose levels from 0.1 to 3.0 mg/kg saw CD4+ and CD8+ blood T cells expand clonally by week 6.

The data were produced by immunoSEQ multiplex PCR, yet TCRdb's version contains in-frame clones alone and is incomplete. This sample has roughly 70,000 clones, with 88% found just once. The sequence derives from an adult with an advanced solid tumor such as melanoma, head and neck, liver or kidney cancer. This material consisted of CD4+ or CD8+ T cells sorted from blood, taken in a trial of the OX40 agonist ivuxolimab.

CDR3 region: CASRLVANYEHEQYF. The CDR3 DNA reads TGTGCAAGTCGCTTAGTGGCCAATTATGAGCACGAGCAGTACTTC. The J gene is TRBJ2-7, the V gene TRBV12-2. TRBV12-2 is annotated as a pseudogene. The CDR3 totals 15 residues.